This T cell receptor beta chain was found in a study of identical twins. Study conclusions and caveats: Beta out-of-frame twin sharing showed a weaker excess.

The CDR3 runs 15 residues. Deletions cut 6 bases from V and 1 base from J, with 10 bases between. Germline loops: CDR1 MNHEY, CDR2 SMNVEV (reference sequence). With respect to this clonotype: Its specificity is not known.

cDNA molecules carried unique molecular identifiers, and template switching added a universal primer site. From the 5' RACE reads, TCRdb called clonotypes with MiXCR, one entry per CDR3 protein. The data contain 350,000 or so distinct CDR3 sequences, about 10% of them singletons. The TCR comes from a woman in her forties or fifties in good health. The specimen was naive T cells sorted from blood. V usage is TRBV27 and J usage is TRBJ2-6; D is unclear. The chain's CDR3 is CASRRPGSGANVLTF. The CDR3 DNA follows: TGTGCCAGCAGAAGGCCGGGTTCTGGGGCCAACGTCCTGACTTTC. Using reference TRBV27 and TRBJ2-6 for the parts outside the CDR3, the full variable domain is EAQVTQNPRYLITVTGKKLTVTCSQNMNHEYMSWYRQDPGLGLRQIYYSMNVEVTDKGDVPEGYKVSRKEKRNFPLILESPSPNQTSLYFCASRRPGSGANVLTFGAGSRLTVL.